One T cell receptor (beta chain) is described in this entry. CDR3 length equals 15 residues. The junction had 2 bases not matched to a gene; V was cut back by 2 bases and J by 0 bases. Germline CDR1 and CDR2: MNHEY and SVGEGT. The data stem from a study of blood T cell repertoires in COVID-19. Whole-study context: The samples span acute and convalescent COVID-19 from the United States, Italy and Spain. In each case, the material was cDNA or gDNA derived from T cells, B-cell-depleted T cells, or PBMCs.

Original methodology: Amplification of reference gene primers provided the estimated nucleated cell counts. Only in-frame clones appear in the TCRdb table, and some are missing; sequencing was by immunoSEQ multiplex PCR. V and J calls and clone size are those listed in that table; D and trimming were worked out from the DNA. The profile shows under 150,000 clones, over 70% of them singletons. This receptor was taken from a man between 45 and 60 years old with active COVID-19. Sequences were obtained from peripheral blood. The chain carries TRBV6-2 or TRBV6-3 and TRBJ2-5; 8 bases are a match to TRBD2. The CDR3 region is CASSYRGGHQETQYF. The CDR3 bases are TGTGCCAGCAGTTACCGCGGGGGGCACCAAGAGACCCAGTACTTC.